This T cell receptor beta chain was captured in a study of cytomegalovirus exposure and HLA in healthy donors. Use of 60 Vbeta and 13 Jbeta primers characterized the PCR. Method: immunoSEQ multiplex PCR; TCRdb's copy keeps in-frame clones and lacks some. The table includes more than 85,000 clones, less than 85% detected once. CDR3 length: 15 residues. Germline CDR1 SGHTA, CDR2 FQGNSA. J gave up 2 bases and V 5 bases, and 6 bases lay outside the gene matches. Input material: PBMCs. This TCR was sampled from a young man in good health and CMV-seropositive. The chain recombines TRBV7-2 with TRBJ2-7, with 10 bases aligning to TRBD1. In DNA form, the CDR3 reads TGTGCCAGCAGCCGAGAGACAGGGGGCGCCTACGAGCAGTACTTC. Its protein product is CASSRETGGAYEQYF.